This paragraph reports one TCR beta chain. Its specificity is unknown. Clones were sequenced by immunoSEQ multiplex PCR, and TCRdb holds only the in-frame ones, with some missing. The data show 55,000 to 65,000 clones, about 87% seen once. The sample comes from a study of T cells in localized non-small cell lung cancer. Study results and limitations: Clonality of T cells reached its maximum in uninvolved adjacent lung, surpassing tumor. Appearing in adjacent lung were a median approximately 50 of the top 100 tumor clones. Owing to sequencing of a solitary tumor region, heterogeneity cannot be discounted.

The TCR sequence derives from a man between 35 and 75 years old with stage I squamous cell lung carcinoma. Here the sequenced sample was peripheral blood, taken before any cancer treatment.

As DNA, the CDR3 is TGCGCCAGCAGCTTGGGACAGATGAACACTGAAGCTTTCTTT. The encoded protein is CASSLGQMNTEAFF. The chain has TRBV5-1 and TRBJ1-1; D possibly corresponds to TRBD1 (5 bases). Trimming removed 0 bases at V and 0 bases at J, with 6 bases between. CDR1 is SGHRS, CDR2 YFSETQ, per germline. The CDR3 is 14 amino acids.